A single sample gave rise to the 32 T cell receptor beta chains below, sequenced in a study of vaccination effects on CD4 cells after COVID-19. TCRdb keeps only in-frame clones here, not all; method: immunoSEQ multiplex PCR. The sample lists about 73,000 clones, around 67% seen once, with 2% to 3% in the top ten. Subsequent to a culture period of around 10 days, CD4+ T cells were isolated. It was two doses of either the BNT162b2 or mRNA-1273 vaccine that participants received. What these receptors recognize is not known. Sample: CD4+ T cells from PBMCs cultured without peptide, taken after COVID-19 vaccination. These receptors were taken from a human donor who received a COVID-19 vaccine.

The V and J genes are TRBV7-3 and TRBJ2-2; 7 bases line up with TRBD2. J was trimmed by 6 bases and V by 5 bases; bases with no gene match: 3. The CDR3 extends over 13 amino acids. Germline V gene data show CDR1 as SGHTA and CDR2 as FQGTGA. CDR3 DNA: TGTGCCAGCAGCCGTCGGGGGGCCGGGGAGCTGTTTTTT. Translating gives CASSRRGAGELFF. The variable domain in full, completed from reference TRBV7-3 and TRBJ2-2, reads GAGVSQTPSNKVTEKGKYVELRCDPISGHTALYWYRQSLGQGPEFLIYFQGTGAADDSGLPNDRFFAVRPEGSVSTLKIQRTERGDSAVYLCASSRRGAGELFFGEGSRLTVL.

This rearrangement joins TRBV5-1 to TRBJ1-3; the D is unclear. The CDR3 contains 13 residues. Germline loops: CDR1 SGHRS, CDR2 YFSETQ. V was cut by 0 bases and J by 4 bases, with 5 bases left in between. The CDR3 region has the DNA TGCGCCAGCAGCTTGGTCAGCGGAAACACCATATATTTT. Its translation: CASSLVSGNTIYF. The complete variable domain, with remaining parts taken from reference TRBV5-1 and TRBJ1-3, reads KAGVTQTPRYLIKTRGQQVTLSCSPISGHRSVSWYQQTPGQGLQFLFEYFSETQRNKGNFPGRFSGRQFSNSRSEMNVSTLELGDSALYLCASSLVSGNTIYFGEGSWLTVV.

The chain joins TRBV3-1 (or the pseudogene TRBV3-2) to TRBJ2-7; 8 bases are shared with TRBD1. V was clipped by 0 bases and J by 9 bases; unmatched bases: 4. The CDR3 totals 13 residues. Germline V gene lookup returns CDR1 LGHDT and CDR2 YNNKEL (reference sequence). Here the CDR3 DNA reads TGTGCCAGCAGCCAAGATCGGACAGGGCCGCAGTACGTC. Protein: CASSQDRTGPQYV.

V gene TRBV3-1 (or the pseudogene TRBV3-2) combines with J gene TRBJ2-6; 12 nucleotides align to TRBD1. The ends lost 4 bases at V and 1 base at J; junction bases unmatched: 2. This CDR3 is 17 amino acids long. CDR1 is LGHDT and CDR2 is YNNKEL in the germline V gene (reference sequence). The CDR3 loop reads CASSPGQGASGANVLTF. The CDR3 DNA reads TGTGCCAGCAGCCCGGGACAGGGGGCGTCTGGGGCCAACGTCCTGACTTTC.

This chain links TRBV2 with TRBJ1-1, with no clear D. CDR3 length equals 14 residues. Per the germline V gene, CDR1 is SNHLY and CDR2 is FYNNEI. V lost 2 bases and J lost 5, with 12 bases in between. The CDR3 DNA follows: TGTGCCAGCAGTGAAACGGGATCGGAGACTGAAGCTTTCTTT. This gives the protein CASSETGSETEAFF.

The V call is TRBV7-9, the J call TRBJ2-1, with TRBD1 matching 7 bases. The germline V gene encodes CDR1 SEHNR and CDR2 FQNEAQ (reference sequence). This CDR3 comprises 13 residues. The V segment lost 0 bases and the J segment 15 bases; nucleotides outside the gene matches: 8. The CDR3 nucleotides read TGTGCCAGCAGCTTAGCGCAGGGGGTCCCGGTGTTCTTC. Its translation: CASSLAQGVPVFF.

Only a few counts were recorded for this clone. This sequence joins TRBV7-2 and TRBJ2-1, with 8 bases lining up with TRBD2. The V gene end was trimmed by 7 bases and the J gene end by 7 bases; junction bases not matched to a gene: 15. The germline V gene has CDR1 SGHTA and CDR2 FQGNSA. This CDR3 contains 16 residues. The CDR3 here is CASTKDGGTRGNEQFF. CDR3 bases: TGTGCCAGCACTAAGGACGGCGGGACTAGAGGGAATGAGCAGTTCTTC.

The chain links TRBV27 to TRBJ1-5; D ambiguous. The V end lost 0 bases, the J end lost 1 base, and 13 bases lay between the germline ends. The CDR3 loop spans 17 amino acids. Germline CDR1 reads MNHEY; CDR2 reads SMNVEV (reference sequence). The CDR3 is CASSLSTPGPSNQPQHF. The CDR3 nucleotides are TGTGCCAGCAGTTTATCGACGCCAGGACCGAGCAATCAGCCCCAGCATTTT.

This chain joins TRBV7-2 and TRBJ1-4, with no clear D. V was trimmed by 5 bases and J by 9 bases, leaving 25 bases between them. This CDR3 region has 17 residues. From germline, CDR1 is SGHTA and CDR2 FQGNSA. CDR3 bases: TGTGCCAGCAGCATCTCTTTGGCACGGCCCGCCGGGCAAAAACTGTTTTTT. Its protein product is CASSISLARPAGQKLFF.

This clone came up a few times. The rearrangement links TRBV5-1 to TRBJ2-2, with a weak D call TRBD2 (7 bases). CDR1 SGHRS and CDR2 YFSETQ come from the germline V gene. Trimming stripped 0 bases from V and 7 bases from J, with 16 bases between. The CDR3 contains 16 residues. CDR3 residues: CASSLVGGAWIGELFF. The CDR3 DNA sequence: TGCGCCAGCAGCTTGGTTGGGGGGGCCTGGATCGGGGAGCTGTTTTTT.

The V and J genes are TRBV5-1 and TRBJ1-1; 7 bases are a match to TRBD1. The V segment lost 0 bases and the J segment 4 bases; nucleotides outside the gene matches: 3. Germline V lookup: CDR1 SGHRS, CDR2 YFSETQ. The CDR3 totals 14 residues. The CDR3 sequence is CASSLATGTTEAFF. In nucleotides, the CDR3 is TGCGCCAGCAGCTTGGCGACAGGGACCACTGAAGCTTTCTTT.

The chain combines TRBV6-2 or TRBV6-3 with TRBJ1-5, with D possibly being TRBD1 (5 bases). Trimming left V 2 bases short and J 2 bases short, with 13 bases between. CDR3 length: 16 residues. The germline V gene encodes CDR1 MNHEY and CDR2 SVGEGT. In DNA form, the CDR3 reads TGTGCCAGCAGTTACGGGCCGGGCAGGGGCAATCAGCCCCAGCATTTT. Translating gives CASSYGPGRGNQPQHF.

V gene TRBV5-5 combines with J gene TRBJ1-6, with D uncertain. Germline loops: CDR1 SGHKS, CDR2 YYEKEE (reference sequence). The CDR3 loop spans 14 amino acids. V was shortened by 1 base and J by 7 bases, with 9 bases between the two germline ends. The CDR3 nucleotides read TGTGCCAGCAGCTTGTTATCGCCAAATTCACCCCTCCACTTT. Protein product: CASSLLSPNSPLHF.

This CDR3 is CASGPTGAAIGNTIYF. As DNA, the CDR3 is TGTGCTAGTGGGCCTACAGGGGCGGCTATAGGAAACACCATATATTTT. V gene TRBV12-5 combines with J gene TRBJ1-3; the match to TRBD1 covers 7 bases. The trim removed 6 bases at V and 4 bases at J, leaving 12 bases unmatched. CDR1 LGHNT and CDR2 FRNRAP come from the germline V gene. The CDR3 runs 16 residues.

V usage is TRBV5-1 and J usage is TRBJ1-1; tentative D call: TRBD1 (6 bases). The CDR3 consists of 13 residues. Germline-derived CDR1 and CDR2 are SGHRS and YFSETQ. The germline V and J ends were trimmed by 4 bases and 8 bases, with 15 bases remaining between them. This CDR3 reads CASSQPLGAEAFF. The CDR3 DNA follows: TGCGCCAGCAGCCAACCTCTGGGGGCCGAAGCTTTCTTT.

This chain's CDR3 is CASSHPGTGSNQPQHF. DNA for the CDR3: TGTGCCAGCAGCCACCCTGGGACAGGGAGCAATCAGCCCCAGCATTTT. This chain connects TRBV5-8 to TRBJ1-5, with 9 nucleotides matching TRBD1. CDR1 SGHTS and CDR2 YDEGEE come from the germline V gene. V lost 4 bases and J lost 1; bases outside the gene matches: 6. The CDR3 is 16 residues long.

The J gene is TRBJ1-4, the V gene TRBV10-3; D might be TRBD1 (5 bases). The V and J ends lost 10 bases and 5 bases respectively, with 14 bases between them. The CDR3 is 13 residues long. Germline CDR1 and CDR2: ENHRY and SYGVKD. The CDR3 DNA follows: TGTGCCACCGCGGGACGGCAAAATGAAAAACTGTTTTTT. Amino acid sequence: CATAGRQNEKLFF.

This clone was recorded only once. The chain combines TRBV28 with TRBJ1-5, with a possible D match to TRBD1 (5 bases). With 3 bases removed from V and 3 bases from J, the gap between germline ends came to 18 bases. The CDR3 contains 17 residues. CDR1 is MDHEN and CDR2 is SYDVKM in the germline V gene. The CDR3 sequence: CASSFLGVGSSNQPQHF. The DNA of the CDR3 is TGTGCCAGCAGTTTCCTAGGGGTCGGGTCCTCCAATCAGCCCCAGCATTTT.

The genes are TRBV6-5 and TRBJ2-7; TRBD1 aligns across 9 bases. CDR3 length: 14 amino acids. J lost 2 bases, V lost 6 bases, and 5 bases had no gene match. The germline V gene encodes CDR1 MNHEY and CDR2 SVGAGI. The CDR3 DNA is TGTGCCAGCAGGGACACAGGGGGCCCCTACGAGCAGTACGTC. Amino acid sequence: CASRDTGGPYEQYV.

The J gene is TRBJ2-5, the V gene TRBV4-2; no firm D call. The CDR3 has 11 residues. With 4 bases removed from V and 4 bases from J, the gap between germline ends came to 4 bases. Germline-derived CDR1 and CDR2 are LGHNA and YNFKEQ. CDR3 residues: CASSLGETQYF. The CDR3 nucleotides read TGTGCCAGCAGCCTTGGAGAGACCCAGTACTTC.

The CDR3 is CASSQDTGRPYEQYV. The CDR3 DNA reads TGCGCCAGCAGCCAAGACACGGGACGGCCCTACGAGCAGTACGTC. The chain is built from TRBV4-1 and TRBJ2-7, with D tentatively TRBD1 or TRBD2 (5 bases each). Germline CDR1 reads MGHRA; CDR2 reads YSYEKL. V was shortened by 0 bases and J by 2 bases, with 11 bases between the two germline ends. CDR3 length equals 15 residues.

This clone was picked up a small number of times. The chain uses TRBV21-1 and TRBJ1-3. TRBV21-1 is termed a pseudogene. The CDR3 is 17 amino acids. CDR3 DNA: TGTGCCAGCAGCAAAGAGATCCGGGGACCCTCTGGAAACACCATATATTTT. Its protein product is CASSKEIRGPSGNTIYF.

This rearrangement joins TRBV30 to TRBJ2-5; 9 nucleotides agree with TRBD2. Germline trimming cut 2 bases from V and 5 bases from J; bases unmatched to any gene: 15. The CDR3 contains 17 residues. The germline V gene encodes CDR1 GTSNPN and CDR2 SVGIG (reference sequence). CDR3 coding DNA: TGTGCCTGGAGTCCTTGGCGCGGGACTAGCCCCGAGGAGACCCAGTACTTC. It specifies CAWSPWRGTSPEETQYF.

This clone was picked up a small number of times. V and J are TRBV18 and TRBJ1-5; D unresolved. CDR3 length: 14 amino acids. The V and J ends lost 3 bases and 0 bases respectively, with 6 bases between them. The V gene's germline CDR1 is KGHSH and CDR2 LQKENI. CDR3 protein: CASSPKRSNQPQHF. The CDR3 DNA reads TGTGCCAGCTCACCCAAACGTAGCAATCAGCCCCAGCATTTT.

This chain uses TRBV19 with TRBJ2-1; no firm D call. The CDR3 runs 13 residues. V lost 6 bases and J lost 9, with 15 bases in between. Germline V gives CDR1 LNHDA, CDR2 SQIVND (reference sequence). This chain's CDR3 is CASSSTIEGEQFF. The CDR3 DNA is TGTGCCAGTAGCTCAACCATCGAAGGTGAGCAGTTCTTC.

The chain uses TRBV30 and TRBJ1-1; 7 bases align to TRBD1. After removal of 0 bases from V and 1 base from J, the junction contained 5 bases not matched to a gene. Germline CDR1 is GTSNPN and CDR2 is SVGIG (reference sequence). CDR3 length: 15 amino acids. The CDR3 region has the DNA TGTGCCTGGAGTGTAGACAGGGTAGGGAACACTGAAGCTTTCTTT. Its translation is CAWSVDRVGNTEAFF.

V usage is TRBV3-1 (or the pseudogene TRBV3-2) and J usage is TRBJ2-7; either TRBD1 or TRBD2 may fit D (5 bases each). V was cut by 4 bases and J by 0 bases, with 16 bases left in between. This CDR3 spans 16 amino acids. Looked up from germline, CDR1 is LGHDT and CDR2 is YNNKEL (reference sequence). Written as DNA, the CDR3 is TGTGCCAGCAGCCCCCGGGACGCCTCTCCCTCCTACGAGCAGTACGTC. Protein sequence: CASSPRDASPSYEQYV.

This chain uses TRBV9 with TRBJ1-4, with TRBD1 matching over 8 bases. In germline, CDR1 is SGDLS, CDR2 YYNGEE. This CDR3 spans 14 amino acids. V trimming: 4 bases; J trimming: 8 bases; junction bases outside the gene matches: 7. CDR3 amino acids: CASSPRTGREKLFF. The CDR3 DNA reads TGTGCCAGCAGCCCACGGACAGGGAGGGAAAAACTGTTTTTT.

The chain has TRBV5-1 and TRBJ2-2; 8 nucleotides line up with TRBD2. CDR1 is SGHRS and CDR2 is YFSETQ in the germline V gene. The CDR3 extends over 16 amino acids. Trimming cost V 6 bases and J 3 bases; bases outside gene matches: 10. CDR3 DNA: TGCGCCAGCATGGCGGGGGGCTATGGGGACACCGGGGAGCTGTTTTTT. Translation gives CASMAGGYGDTGELFF.

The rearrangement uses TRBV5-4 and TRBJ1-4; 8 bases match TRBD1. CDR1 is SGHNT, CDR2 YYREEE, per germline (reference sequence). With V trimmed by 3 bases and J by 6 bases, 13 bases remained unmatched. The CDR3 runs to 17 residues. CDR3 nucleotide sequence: TGTGCCAGCAGCTCACCCACTACAGGGGGGTTTGATGAAAAACTGTTTTTT. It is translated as CASSSPTTGGFDEKLFF.

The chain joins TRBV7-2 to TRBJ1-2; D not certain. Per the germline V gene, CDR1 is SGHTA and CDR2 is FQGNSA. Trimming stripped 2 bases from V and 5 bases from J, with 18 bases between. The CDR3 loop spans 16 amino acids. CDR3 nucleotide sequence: TGTGCCAGCAGCTTAAGTCTCCAGGTCGCCTATTATGGCTACACCTTC. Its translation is CASSLSLQVAYYGYTF.

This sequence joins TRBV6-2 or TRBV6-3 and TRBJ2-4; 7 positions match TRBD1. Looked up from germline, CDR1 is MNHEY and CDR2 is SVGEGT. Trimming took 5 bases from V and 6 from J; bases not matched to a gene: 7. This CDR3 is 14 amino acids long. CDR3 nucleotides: TGTGCCAGCAGTCGACAGGGATCGGTAAACATTCAGTACTTC. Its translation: CASSRQGSVNIQYF.